This T cell receptor (beta chain) was captured by sequencing in a study of T cell repertoires in cytomegalovirus infection. This clonotype was counted ten times or more. TCRdb analysed the reads with MiXCR anew, one entry per CDR3 protein. The sample shows roughly 140,000 distinct CDR3 sequences, around a quarter of them seen only once. This clonotype originated in a human donor in good health (CMV status not recorded). Some clones in this sample may be carry-over from other donors' samples. The material sequenced was PBMCs.

CDR3 protein: CASSSHTSATNEKLFF. The CDR3, as DNA: TGTGCCAGCAGCTCGCATACTTCAGCAACTAATGAAAAACTGTTTTTT. This chain uses TRBV7-8 with TRBJ1-4; no reliable D call. The CDR3 has 16 amino acids. Trimming left V 4 bases short and J 0 bases short, with 12 bases between. Germline V gene data show CDR1 as SGHVS and CDR2 as FQNEAQ. Filled out from reference TRBV7-8 and TRBJ1-4, the complete variable domain reads GAGVSQSPRYKVAKRGQDVALRCDPISGHVSLFWYQQALGQGPEFLTYFQNEAQLDKSGLPSDRFFAERPEGSVSTLKIQRTQQEDSAVYLCASSSHTSATNEKLFFGSGTQLSVL.